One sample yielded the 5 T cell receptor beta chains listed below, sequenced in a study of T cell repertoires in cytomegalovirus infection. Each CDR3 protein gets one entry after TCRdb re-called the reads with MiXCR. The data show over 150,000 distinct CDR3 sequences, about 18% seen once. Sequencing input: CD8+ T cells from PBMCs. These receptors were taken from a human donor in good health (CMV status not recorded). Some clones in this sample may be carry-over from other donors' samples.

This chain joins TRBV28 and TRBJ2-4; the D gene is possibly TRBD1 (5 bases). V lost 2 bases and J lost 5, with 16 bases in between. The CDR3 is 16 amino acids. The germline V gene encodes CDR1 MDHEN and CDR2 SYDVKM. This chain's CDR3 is CASSLPEFQGENIQYF. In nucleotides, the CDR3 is TGTGCCAGCAGTTTACCCGAGTTTCAAGGGGAAAACATTCAGTACTTC.

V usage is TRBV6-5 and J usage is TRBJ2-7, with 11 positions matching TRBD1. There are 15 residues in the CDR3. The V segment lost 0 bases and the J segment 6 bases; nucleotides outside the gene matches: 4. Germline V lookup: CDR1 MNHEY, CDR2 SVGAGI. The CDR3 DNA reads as TGTGCCAGCAGTTACTCGGACAGGGGGCCGGGCGAGCAGTACTTC. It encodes CASSYSDRGPGEQYF.

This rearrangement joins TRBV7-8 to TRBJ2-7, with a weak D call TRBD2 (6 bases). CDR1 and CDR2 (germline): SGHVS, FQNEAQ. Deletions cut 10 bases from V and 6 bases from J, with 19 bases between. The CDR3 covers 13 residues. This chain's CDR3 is CATLGAGPSEQYF. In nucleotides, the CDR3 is TGTGCCACCCTAGGGGCGGGGCCTTCCGAGCAGTACTTC.

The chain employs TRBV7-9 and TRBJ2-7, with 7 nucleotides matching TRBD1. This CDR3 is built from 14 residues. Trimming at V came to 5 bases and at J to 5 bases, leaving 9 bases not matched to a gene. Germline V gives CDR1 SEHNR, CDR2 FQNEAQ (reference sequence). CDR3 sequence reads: CASSPPTGSHEQYF. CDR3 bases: TGTGCCAGCAGCCCGCCGACAGGGTCCCACGAGCAGTACTTC. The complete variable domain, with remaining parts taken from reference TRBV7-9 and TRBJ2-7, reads DTGVSQNPRHKITKRGQNVTFRCDPISEHNRLYWYRQTLGQGPEFLTYFQNEAQLEKSRLLSDRFSAERPKGSFSTLEIQRTEQGDSAMYLCASSPPTGSHEQYFGPGTRLTVT.

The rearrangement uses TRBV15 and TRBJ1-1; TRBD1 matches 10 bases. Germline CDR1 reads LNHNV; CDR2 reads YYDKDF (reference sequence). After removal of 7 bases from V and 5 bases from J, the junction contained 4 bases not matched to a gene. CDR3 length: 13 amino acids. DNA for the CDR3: TGTGCCACCACGGACAGGGGGAATACTGAAGCTTTCTTT. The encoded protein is CATTDRGNTEAFF.